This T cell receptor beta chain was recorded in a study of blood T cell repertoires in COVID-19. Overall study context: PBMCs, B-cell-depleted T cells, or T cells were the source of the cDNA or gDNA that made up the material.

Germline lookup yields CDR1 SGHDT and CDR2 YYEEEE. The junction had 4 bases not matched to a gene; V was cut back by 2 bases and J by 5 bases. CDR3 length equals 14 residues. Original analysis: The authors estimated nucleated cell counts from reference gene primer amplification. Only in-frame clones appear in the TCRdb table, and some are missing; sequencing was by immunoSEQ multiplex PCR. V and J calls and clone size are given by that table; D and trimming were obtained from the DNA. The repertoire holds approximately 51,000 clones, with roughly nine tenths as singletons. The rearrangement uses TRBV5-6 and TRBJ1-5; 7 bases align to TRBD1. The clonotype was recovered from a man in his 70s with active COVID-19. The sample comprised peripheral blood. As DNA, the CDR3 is TGTGCCAGCAGCTTACAGGGGAGATATCAGCCCCAGCATTTT. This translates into CASSLQGRYQPQHF.